This T cell receptor beta chain appears in the sequencing data of a study of blood T cell repertoires in COVID-19. About the research overall: The United States, Italy and Spain supplied acute and convalescent COVID-19 samples.

The CDR3 has 12 amino acids. Trimming removed 8 bases from V and 0 bases from J; junction bases left unmatched: 3. Germline values: CDR1 SQVTM, CDR2 ANQGSEA. Per the original data handling: By means of reference gene primer amplification, nucleated cell counts were estimated. Some clones are missing from TCRdb's copy, which holds only in-frame ones; the method was immunoSEQ multiplex PCR. The DNA was the basis for D and trimming; V, J and clone size are from that table. The sample comprises 300,000 to 350,000 clones, around 90% of which are singletons, and 1% rests with the top ten. V usage is TRBV29-1 and J usage is TRBJ2-7, with 8 positions matching TRBD1. Sequenced material: peripheral blood. The TCR sequence derives from a middle-aged woman with COVID-19, enrolled during active disease. CDR3 in DNA: TGCAGCATGACAGGGGCCTCCTACGAGCAGTACTTC. Protein: CSMTGASYEQYF.